This T cell receptor (beta chain) was documented in a study of blood T cell repertoires in COVID-19. Study-wide background: COVID-19 samples, acute and convalescent, were from the United States, Italy and Spain. Sample material is recorded as cDNA or gDNA derived from T cells, B-cell-depleted T cells, or PBMCs.

In the original workflow: Reference gene primer amplification gave estimated nucleated cell counts. Assay: immunoSEQ multiplex PCR; the TCRdb copy retains only in-frame clones and omits some. That table gives V, J and clone size, and the DNA gave D and trimming. The data contain some 270,000 clones, 84% of them singletons. This clone occurred once. Germline V lookup: CDR1 SGDLS, CDR2 YYNGEE. CDR3 length: 17 residues. Trimming cost V 0 bases and J 5 bases; bases outside gene matches: 10. Seattle researchers signed up patients amid active infection and tracked them longitudinally. Sequencing input: peripheral blood. The origin of this receptor is a person between 65 and 79 years old with COVID-19, enrolled during active disease. This rearrangement joins TRBV9 to TRBJ2-1, with 8 bases lining up with TRBD2. CDR3 loop: CASSVAPSGGGNNEQFF. In nucleotides, the CDR3 is TGTGCCAGCAGCGTAGCTCCCAGCGGGGGCGGGAACAATGAGCAGTTCTTC. Based on the CDR3 plus reference TRBV9 and TRBJ2-1, the full variable domain is DSGVTQTPKHLITATGQRVTLRCSPRSGDLSVYWYQQSLDQGLQFLIQYYNGEERAKGNILERFSAQQFPDLHSELNLSSLELGDSALYFCASSVAPSGGGNNEQFFGPGTRLTVL.